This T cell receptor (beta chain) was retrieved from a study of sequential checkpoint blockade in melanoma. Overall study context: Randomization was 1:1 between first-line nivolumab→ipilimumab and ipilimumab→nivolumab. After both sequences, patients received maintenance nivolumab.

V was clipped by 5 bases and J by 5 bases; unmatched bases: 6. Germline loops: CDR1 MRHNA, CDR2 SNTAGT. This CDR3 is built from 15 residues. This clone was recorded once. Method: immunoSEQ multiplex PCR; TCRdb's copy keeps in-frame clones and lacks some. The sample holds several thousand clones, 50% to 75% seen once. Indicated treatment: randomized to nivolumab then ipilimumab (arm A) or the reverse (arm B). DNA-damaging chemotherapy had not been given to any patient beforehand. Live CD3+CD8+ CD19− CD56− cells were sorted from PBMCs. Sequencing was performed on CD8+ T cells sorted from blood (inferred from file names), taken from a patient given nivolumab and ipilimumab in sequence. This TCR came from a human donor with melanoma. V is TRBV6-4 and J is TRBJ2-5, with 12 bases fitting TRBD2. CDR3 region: CASSRLAGAGETQYF. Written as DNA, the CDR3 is TGTGCCAGCAGTCGACTAGCGGGGGCCGGGGAGACCCAGTACTTC.